These 14 T cell receptor beta chains came from one sample sequenced in a study of CD8 T cells in ankylosing spondylitis (dated by TCRdb to 2017 to 2019). The library was generated by 5' RACE. The sample was run on an Illumina HiSeq 2500. Through fastp at Q25 and MiXCR, TCRdb rebuilt clones from the public reads, retaining in-frame beta chains. Merged by CDR3 protein, the rows form single entries marked with the most common genes and DNA. This sample has about 340,000 distinct CDR3 sequences in its table, and 20% of those were observed once. The ten largest account for 10% to 15% of the sample. Sequencing was carried out using blood, either unsorted or a sorted T cell fraction (not recorded which). All receptors come from a male donor with ankylosing spondylitis or in good health (not recorded which).

Only a few counts were recorded for this clonotype. V is TRBV5-6 and J is TRBJ2-1; 12 bases map to TRBD2. Trimming removed 3 bases from V and 0 bases from J; junction bases left unmatched: 10. Germline V gene lookup returns CDR1 SGHDT and CDR2 YYEEEE. The CDR3 length is 19 residues. CDR3 DNA: TGTGCCAGCAGCTACCCCAGACTAGCGGGGGATAGCTCCTACAATGAGCAGTTCTTC. Its translation: CASSYPRLAGDSSYNEQFF.

This clonotype appeared a few times. One end of the junction fails to match germline, which may point to a read error. The chain links TRBV7-7 to TRBJ2-5; TRBD2 might be the D (5 bases). Germline CDR1 SSHAT, CDR2 FNYEAQ (reference sequence). The CDR3 sequence is 16 residues long. Here the CDR3 reads CASSLNGWTGRETQYF. The CDR3 DNA reads TGTGCTAGCAGCTTAAACGGGTGGACTGGGCGGGAGACCCAGTACTTC.

The gene calls are TRBV4-1 and TRBJ2-1, with TRBD2 matching 9 bases. Germline V lookup: CDR1 MGHRA, CDR2 YSYEKL. V gave up 1 base and J gave up 4 bases; unmatched junction bases: 2. This CDR3 comprises 15 residues. CDR3 residues: CASSQVAGDYNEQFF. The CDR3 nucleotides are TGCGCCAGCAGCCAAGTAGCGGGGGATTACAATGAGCAGTTCTTC.

Only a few counts were recorded for this clonotype. The chain combines TRBV5-6 with TRBJ1-1; no clear D gene. Trimming pared 6 bases from V and 3 bases from J, leaving 9 bases between. The V gene's germline CDR1 is SGHDT and CDR2 YYEEEE. The CDR3 runs 12 residues. The CDR3 loop reads CASTSAYTEAFF. As DNA, the CDR3 is TGTGCCAGCACCTCAGCGTACACTGAAGCTTTCTTT.

V gene TRBV7-8 combines with J gene TRBJ2-3; 11 bases map to TRBD2. CDR1 and CDR2 (germline): SGHVS, FQNEAQ. The CDR3 runs to 16 residues. The junction had 7 bases not matched to a gene; V was cut back by 5 bases and J by 3 bases. The CDR3 DNA reads as TGTGCCAGCAGCACCTTTGCTAGCGGGGGGACAGATACGCAGTATTTT. Protein sequence: CASSTFASGGTDTQYF.

In this sample, this clonotype turned up a few times. The chain employs TRBV5-6 and TRBJ2-7; TRBD1 might be the D (6 bases). The germline V gene encodes CDR1 SGHDT and CDR2 YYEEEE. CDR3 length: 14 amino acids. V was cut by 6 bases and J by 2 bases, with 15 bases left in between. As DNA, the CDR3 is TGTGCCAGCACCGTCCGGGACACCGCCTACGAGCAGTACTTC. It codes for CASTVRDTAYEQYF.

In this sample, this clonotype turned up a few times. The chain uses TRBV20-1 and TRBJ1-2, with 8 bases aligning to TRBD1. The germline V gene encodes CDR1 DFQATT and CDR2 SNEGSKA (reference sequence). V gave up 1 base and J gave up 4 bases; unmatched junction bases: 5. The CDR3 runs 14 residues. In DNA form, the CDR3 reads TGCAGTGCTAGAGTGCCAGGGGGCGGCTATGGCTACACCTTC. It is translated as CSARVPGGGYGYTF.

The chain recombines TRBV12-3 or TRBV12-4 with TRBJ1-5; TRBD1 matches at 8 bases. The CDR3 runs to 15 residues. V was clipped by 7 bases and J by 4 bases; unmatched bases: 9. In DNA form, the CDR3 reads TGTGCCAGCACCCCCGGACAGGGAGGTAATCAGCCCCAGCATTTT. Protein product: CASTPGQGGNQPQHF.

This clonotype was seen only a few times. V is TRBV3-1 and J is TRBJ2-2, with 7 nucleotides matching TRBD2. V lost 5 bases, J lost 8 bases, and 8 bases stayed unmatched. This CDR3 is 14 amino acids long. Germline-derived CDR1 and CDR2 are LGHDT and YNNKEL (reference sequence). The CDR3 spells CASSTRLAPGELFF. As DNA, the CDR3 is TGTGCCAGCAGCACCAGACTAGCTCCGGGGGAGCTGTTTTTT.

The V and J genes are TRBV4-1 and TRBJ2-5, with D possibly matching TRBD1 (5 bases). Between the trimmed V and J ends, which lost 1 base and 7 bases, there was a span of 16 bases. The CDR3 has 15 amino acids. Germline V lookup: CDR1 MGHRA, CDR2 YSYEKL. In DNA, the CDR3 is TGCGCCAGCAGCCAAGTAGACAGCTATTACAGGACCCAGTACTTC. It yields the protein CASSQVDSYYRTQYF.

CDR3 nucleotides: TGCAGCGTAGACTTGCCCGGGGATGAGCAGTTCTTC. Its protein is CSVDLPGDEQFF. This rearrangement joins TRBV29-1 to TRBJ2-1; possibly TRBD2 for D (5 bases). The V end was cut by 6 bases, the J end by 8 bases, with 14 bases between. CDR3 length: 12 residues. CDR1 and CDR2 (germline): SQVTM, ANQGSEA.

The chain uses TRBV12-3 or TRBV12-4 and TRBJ2-7; 7 bases match TRBD2. This CDR3 contains 14 residues. V was pared by 3 bases and J by 0 bases, with 2 bases of the junction left unmatched. The CDR3 spells CASSLTSNSYEQYF. DNA of the CDR3: TGTGCCAGCAGTTTGACTAGCAACTCCTACGAGCAGTACTTC.

This clonotype was picked up a small number of times. V is TRBV7-6 and J is TRBJ2-3; TRBD2 is a possible D gene (5 bases). CDR1 and CDR2 (germline): SGHVS, FNYEAQ. Trimming shortened V by 2 bases and J by 6 bases, and 9 bases separated the two germline ends. This CDR3 is built from 13 residues. Here the CDR3 DNA reads TGTGCCAGCAGCTTAATAGCGCGGGATACGCAGTATTTT. As protein: CASSLIARDTQYF.

In this sample, this clonotype turned up a few times. The chain couples TRBV6-1 to TRBJ2-7; D remains unclear. The CDR3 is 15 amino acids. Germline CDR1 reads MNHNS; CDR2 reads SASEGT. V dropped 3 bases and J dropped 2 bases, with 14 bases sitting between them. The DNA of the CDR3 is TGTGCCAGCAGTGAGGAAGGGAATAACCCCTACGAGCAGTACTTC. This codes for CASSEEGNNPYEQYF.